This TCR beta chain was recovered during a study of response to subunit inactivated influenza vaccine. TCRdb re-called the RT-PCR reads through MiXCR, storing one row per CDR3 protein. The sample shows about 700,000 distinct CDR3 sequences, approximately 13% of them seen only once. Germline lookup yields CDR1 SEHNR and CDR2 FQNEAQ (reference sequence). V was cut by 1 base and J by 6 bases, with 12 bases left in between. CDR3 length equals 15 residues. This clonotype was seen a handful of times. Sequencing used PBMCs from blood, obtained roughly 2 weeks before vaccination. The rearrangement joins TRBV7-9 to TRBJ2-2; D is uncertain. This sequence originates from a man aged 45-65 years who received an inactivated influenza vaccine. The chain's CDR3 is CASSLVAGSAGELFF. The CDR3 nucleotides are TGTGCCAGCAGCTTAGTAGCCGGGTCGGCCGGGGAGCTGTTTTTT.